The 22 T cell receptor beta chains below all came from one sample that was sequenced in a study of cytomegalovirus exposure and HLA in healthy donors (TCRdb year 2017). Libraries were made using the immunoSEQ multiplex PCR assay. For the multiplex PCR, a mixture combining 60 forward primers for TCR Vbeta segments and 13 reverse primers for TCR Jbeta segments was used. This is the immuneACCESS table as TCRdb keeps it, with only in-frame sequences that have V and J called. A part of the clones is gone; compared with another copy, unresolved V genes explain less than half, and the rest is unexplained. This sample has around 76,000 clones in its table, and 73% of those were observed once. Clones ranked in the top ten supply roughly 16% of the sample. What was sequenced was PBMCs. The receptor set was obtained from a woman aged 40 to 50 in good health and CMV-seropositive.

This clone came up once. CDR3 region: CASSVFGGGNQPQHF. The CDR3 DNA reads as TGTGCCAGCAGTGTATTCGGAGGGGGCAATCAGCCCCAGCATTTT. This rearrangement joins TRBV6-1 to TRBJ1-5, with D perhaps TRBD1 (5 bases). The germline V gene encodes CDR1 MNHNS and CDR2 SASEGT. Deletions cut 4 bases from V and 2 bases from J, with 12 bases between. This CDR3 comprises 15 residues.

This clone appeared a few times. The CDR3 coding sequence is TGTGCCAGCACGCAACTAGCGGGGGCCGCAGATACGCAGTATTTT. This codes for CASTQLAGAADTQYF. This rearrangement joins TRBV6-1 to TRBJ2-3; TRBD2 agrees at 11 bases. V dropped 7 bases and J dropped 4; count of bases not matched to a gene: 7. CDR3 size: 15 residues. Germline V lookup: CDR1 MNHNS, CDR2 SASEGT.

The chain joins TRBV7-8 to TRBJ2-7; D ambiguous. From germline, CDR1 is SGHVS and CDR2 FQNEAQ. This CDR3 has 16 residues. The V gene lost 3 bases and the J gene lost 3 bases, with 18 bases spanning the gap. The CDR3 sequence is CASSFLHAEPGYEQYF. The CDR3 DNA is TGTGCCAGCAGCTTTTTACACGCCGAACCGGGCTACGAGCAGTACTTC.

CDR3 bases: TGTGCCAGCAGCTCAAGCGGGGTAGGCACCGGGGAGCTGTTTTTT. It codes for CASSSSGVGTGELFF. V and J are TRBV4-2 and TRBJ2-2, with 7 nucleotides matching TRBD2. V lost 5 bases and J lost 4; bases outside the gene matches: 7. The germline CDR1 and CDR2 sequences are LGHNA and YNFKEQ. This CDR3 comprises 15 residues.

The chain joins TRBV5-1 to TRBJ1-2, with a weak D call TRBD1 (6 bases). V lost 3 bases and J lost 8, with 14 bases in between. The germline V gene encodes CDR1 SGHRS and CDR2 YFSETQ. The length of the CDR3 is 13 residues. DNA for the CDR3: TGCGCCAGCAGCTCACAGGGTGCTTGGGGCTACACCTTC. Translated, it gives CASSSQGAWGYTF.

This clone turned up a few times. The chain joins TRBV30 to TRBJ1-1; D is unclear. Germline V lookup: CDR1 GTSNPN, CDR2 SVGIG (reference sequence). CDR3 length: 13 amino acids. Trimming removed 8 bases from V and 4 bases from J, with 17 bases in between. In DNA, the CDR3 is TGTGCCCGAGAACGGGAGGGTGTCACTGAAGCTTTCTTT. It encodes CAREREGVTEAFF. Full variable domain (rest looked up from reference TRBV30 and TRBJ1-1): SQTIHQWPATLVQPVGSPLSLECTVEGTSNPNLYWYRQAAGRGLQLLFYSVGIGQISSEVPQNLSASRPQDRQFILSSKKLLLSDSGFYLCAREREGVTEAFFGQGTRLTVV.

This clone was seen more than once but under ten times. The rearrangement links TRBV9 to TRBJ1-6, with 7 nucleotides matching TRBD1. With V trimmed by 4 bases and J by 5 bases, 6 bases remained unmatched. The CDR3 length is 15 residues. Germline lookup yields CDR1 SGDLS and CDR2 YYNGEE. This CDR3 reads CASSPRDSNNSPLHF. The CDR3 DNA reads as TGTGCCAGCAGCCCAAGGGACAGCAATAATTCACCCCTCCACTTT.

The gene calls are TRBV2 and TRBJ2-5; D is unresolved. CDR3 size: 12 residues. Trimming removed 4 bases at V and 5 bases at J, with 8 bases between. Germline-derived CDR1 and CDR2 are SNHLY and FYNNEI. CDR3 in amino acids: CASSGRRETQYF. The DNA for the CDR3 is TGTGCCAGCAGTGGGAGACGGGAGACCCAGTACTTC.

The chain employs TRBV7-9 and TRBJ1-2; weak D call: TRBD1 (6 bases). V was clipped by 3 bases and J by 7 bases, with 15 bases between them. Germline values: CDR1 SEHNR, CDR2 FQNEAQ (reference sequence). The CDR3 length is 14 residues. CDR3 residues: CASSFQGTLGGYTF. The CDR3 DNA follows: TGTGCCAGCAGCTTTCAGGGGACGTTGGGTGGCTACACCTTC.

V gene TRBV9 combines with J gene TRBJ1-2; TRBD1 matches at 7 bases. The V gene end was trimmed by 0 bases and the J gene end by 4 bases; junction bases not matched to a gene: 0. The CDR3 is made up of 13 amino acids. CDR1 is SGDLS and CDR2 is YYNGEE in the germline V gene. CDR3 protein: CASSVGQGYGYTF. CDR3 nucleotides: TGTGCCAGCAGCGTAGGACAGGGCTATGGCTACACCTTC.

This chain connects TRBV6-4 to TRBJ1-2, with 8 bases that match TRBD1. The CDR3 runs 15 residues. Per germline, CDR1 MRHNA and CDR2 SNTAGT. J lost 4 bases, V lost 5 bases, and 9 bases had no gene match. The CDR3, as DNA: TGTGCCAGCAGTACAGGACAGGGACCTGCCTATGGCTACACCTTC. Its protein product is CASSTGQGPAYGYTF.

This clone is labeled medium-sized (0.01 to 0.1%). CDR3 DNA sequence: TGTGCCAGCAGCCCGCAGACAGGGACTGATCAGCCCCAGCATTTT. Translated: CASSPQTGTDQPQHF. The chain has TRBV7-2 and TRBJ1-5, with 7 bases matching TRBD1. The CDR3 is 15 amino acids. V trimming: 5 bases; J trimming: 5 bases; junction bases outside the gene matches: 9. Germline CDR1 reads SGHTA; CDR2 reads FQGNSA.

The rearrangement joins TRBV28 to TRBJ2-7, with a possible D match to TRBD2 (6 bases). The CDR3 spans 14 residues. V shed 3 bases and J shed 6 bases, with 15 bases lying between them. The germline CDR1 and CDR2 sequences are MDHEN and SYDVKM. The CDR3 DNA reads as TGTGCCAGCAGTTTGTGGGAGGAGATCTTCGAGCAGTACTTC. It is translated as CASSLWEEIFEQYF.

The rearrangement links TRBV10-3 to TRBJ1-6; the match to TRBD1 covers 7 bases. In germline, CDR1 is ENHRY, CDR2 SYGVKD. V trimming: 2 bases; J trimming: 4 bases; junction bases outside the gene matches: 5. The CDR3 loop spans 16 amino acids. The CDR3 bases are TGTGCCATCAGTGAGAGGGGGACAGTGTATAATTCACCCCTCCACTTT. This encodes CAISERGTVYNSPLHF.

The genes are TRBV7-2 and TRBJ1-5, with a possible D match to TRBD1 (5 bases). Trimming left V 4 bases short and J 4 bases short, with 14 bases between. Germline assignment: CDR1 SGHTA and CDR2 FQGNSA. The CDR3 has 15 amino acids. The DNA of the CDR3 is TGTGCCAGCAGCTCCGGACACACCCGGAATCAGCCCCAGCATTTT. Residues: CASSSGHTRNQPQHF.

The chain has TRBV28 and TRBJ1-1, with a possible D match to TRBD1 (6 bases). The CDR3 runs 13 residues. V lost 10 bases to trimming and J lost 0 bases, with 12 bases between them. The germline CDR1 and CDR2 sequences are MDHEN and SYDVKM. The chain's CDR3 is CATTGILNTEAFF. CDR3 coding DNA: TGTGCCACTACAGGGATCTTGAACACTGAAGCTTTCTTT.

The chain is built from TRBV7-2 and TRBJ1-1; D possibly corresponds to TRBD1 (6 bases). Per the germline V gene, CDR1 is SGHTA and CDR2 is FQGNSA. The CDR3 sequence is 14 residues long. V gave up 5 bases and J gave up 4 bases, with 14 bases separating them. The CDR3 sequence is CASSKNRAGTEAFF. In nucleotides, the CDR3 is TGTGCCAGCAGCAAGAACAGGGCGGGCACTGAAGCTTTCTTT.

J is TRBJ2-5 and V is TRBV7-9; 12 positions match TRBD2. The CDR3 is 18 amino acids. CDR1 is SEHNR and CDR2 is FQNEAQ in the germline V gene (reference sequence). V lost 6 bases, J lost 5 bases, and 16 bases stayed unmatched. The CDR3 region is CASRGGRLAGVTGETQYF. CDR3 coding DNA: TGTGCCAGCAGGGGTGGTAGACTAGCGGGAGTCACGGGGGAGACCCAGTACTTC.

The gene calls are TRBV6-5 and TRBJ2-2; D call uncertain. The CDR3 spans 11 residues. V dropped 8 bases and J dropped 7 bases, with 8 bases sitting between them. CDR1 and CDR2 (germline): MNHEY, SVGAGI. This CDR3 is CASRSIGELFF. CDR3 nucleotides: TGTGCCAGCCGGTCCATCGGGGAGCTGTTTTTT.

This clone was counted only a few times. The V and J genes are TRBV2 and TRBJ2-7; tentative D call: TRBD2 (5 bases). This CDR3 is built from 12 residues. CDR1 is SNHLY and CDR2 is FYNNEI in the germline V gene. The ends were cut back, 4 bases at V and 7 bases at J, with 11 bases in the middle. The CDR3 DNA reads as TGTGCCAGCAGTGTGGGAGTTAGGGAGCAGTACTTC. Translating gives CASSVGVREQYF.

V and J are TRBV27 and TRBJ2-7; 8 bases are shared with TRBD2. Germline trimming cut 0 bases from V and 5 bases from J; bases unmatched to any gene: 6. Germline loops: CDR1 MNHEY, CDR2 SMNVEV (reference sequence). The CDR3 runs to 15 residues. The CDR3 DNA follows: TGTGCCAGCAGTTTATCGGTAGGACTAGCACACGAGCAGTACTTC. It is translated as CASSLSVGLAHEQYF.

This chain connects TRBV6-6 to TRBJ1-5, with 10 positions matching TRBD1. Per germline, CDR1 MNHNY and CDR2 SVGAGI (reference sequence). V lost 2 bases to trimming and J lost 1 base; unmatched junction nucleotides: 2. The CDR3 spans 16 residues. The CDR3 is CASSYGTGVSNQPQHF. Here the CDR3 DNA reads TGTGCCAGCAGTTACGGGACAGGGGTCAGCAATCAGCCCCAGCATTTT.